The 28 T cell receptor beta chains below were found in one sample sequenced in a study of cytomegalovirus exposure and HLA in healthy donors. The protocol was immunoSEQ multiplex PCR, while the TCRdb copy is restricted to in-frame clones and leaves out a portion. In the table there are about 150,000 clones, about 95% of which are singletons. Sequences were obtained from PBMCs. The receptors here all came from a man aged 18-30 years in good health and CMV-seropositive.

The chain couples TRBV5-1 to TRBJ1-2; 8 bases align to TRBD1. V trimming: 1 base; J trimming: 2 bases; junction bases outside the gene matches: 1. From germline, CDR1 is SGHRS and CDR2 YFSETQ. CDR3 length: 14 residues. The CDR3 here is CASSLTGGNYGYTF. CDR3 DNA sequence: TGCGCCAGCAGCTTGACAGGGGGGAACTATGGCTACACCTTC.

This rearrangement joins TRBV29-1 to TRBJ2-7; possible D gene TRBD2, 5 bases. Trimming removed 4 bases at V and 2 bases at J, with 9 bases between. Per germline, CDR1 SQVTM and CDR2 ANQGSEA. The CDR3 is made up of 12 amino acids. CDR3 in amino acids: CSVAGLAYEQYF. The CDR3 DNA is TGCAGCGTTGCCGGACTGGCCTACGAGCAGTACTTC.

The chain is built from TRBV30 and TRBJ2-2; unclear D gene. V was clipped by 0 bases and J by 3 bases, with 8 bases between them. The CDR3 has 14 residues. Germline V gene sequence: CDR1 GTSNPN, CDR2 SVGIG (reference sequence). The CDR3 DNA reads as TGTGCCTGGAGTGTAGCGACGGACACCGGGGAGCTGTTTTTT. This codes for CAWSVATDTGELFF.

The gene calls are TRBV4-1 and TRBJ2-2, with 11 bases fitting TRBD1. Germline V CDR1 and CDR2: MGHRA, YSYEKL. This CDR3 comprises 19 residues. Germline trimming cut 0 bases from V and 6 bases from J; bases unmatched to any gene: 12. The CDR3 DNA is TGCGCCAGCAGCCAAGATAGCCGAGGGGGACAGGGGGAGGCCGGGGAGCTGTTTTTT. It translates to CASSQDSRGGQGEAGELFF.

The rearrangement uses TRBV18 and TRBJ1-6; 8 nucleotides match TRBD1. There are 14 residues in the CDR3. The ends lost 3 bases at V and 10 bases at J; junction bases unmatched: 5. CDR1 is KGHSH and CDR2 is LQKENI in the germline V gene. The CDR3 DNA reads TGTGCCAGCTCACCGGAGACAGGGGCATCACCCCTCCACTTT. Translation: CASSPETGASPLHF.

This chain connects TRBV7-6 to TRBJ2-2, with TRBD2 matching over 14 bases. Germline V gene lookup returns CDR1 SGHVS and CDR2 FNYEAQ. The CDR3 length is 20 residues. Unmatched junction bases numbered 15, after V lost 4 bases and J lost 5 bases. The DNA for the CDR3 is TGTGCCAGCAGCTCAAACGTCGGACTAGCGGGAGGTCTGGGGACCGGGGAGCTGTTTTTT. Protein: CASSSNVGLAGGLGTGELFF.

V is TRBV5-1 and J is TRBJ2-7; 8 bases line up with TRBD1. Trimming removed 1 base from V and 4 bases from J; junction bases left unmatched: 4. The CDR3 runs 14 residues. Germline-derived CDR1 and CDR2 are SGHRS and YFSETQ. Here the CDR3 reads CASSLPGQGYEQYF. The CDR3 DNA reads as TGCGCCAGCAGCTTGCCCGGACAGGGATACGAGCAGTACTTC.

The V call is TRBV5-1, the J call TRBJ2-7; 9 bases are shared with TRBD1. Trimming removed 0 bases from V and 6 bases from J; junction bases left unmatched: 10. The germline CDR1 and CDR2 sequences are SGHRS and YFSETQ. CDR3 length: 16 residues. The CDR3 loop reads CASSLEPAGQGSEQYF. For the CDR3, the DNA is TGCGCCAGCAGCTTGGAACCTGCGGGACAGGGATCCGAGCAGTACTTC.

The J gene is TRBJ2-2, the V gene TRBV4-2; D is ambiguous. V gave up 6 bases and J gave up 3 bases, with 11 bases separating them. The CDR3 is 14 amino acids. Germline values: CDR1 LGHNA, CDR2 YNFKEQ. CDR3 residues: CASRPMGDTGELFF. The CDR3 DNA reads as TGTGCCAGCAGACCTATGGGCGACACCGGGGAGCTGTTTTTT.

In DNA form, the CDR3 reads TGTGCCAGCAGCTTAGCGTGGGCAAGCCAAGAGACCCAGTACTTC. Its translation is CASSLAWASQETQYF. This sequence joins TRBV7-2 and TRBJ2-5; D is uncertain. Germline CDR1 reads SGHTA; CDR2 reads FQGNSA. With 0 bases removed from V and 1 base from J, the gap between germline ends came to 9 bases. The CDR3 is 15 residues long.

For this clone: The junction departs from germline at one end; a sequencing error may be responsible. The same CDR3 also results from other DNA sequences found in this sample. The CDR3 nucleotides are TGTGCCAGCAGCCCACGTGGGGCTTCACCTCTCCACTTT. It translates to CASSPRGASPLHF. This chain connects TRBV27 to TRBJ1-6; tentatively, D is TRBD1 (5 bases). CDR1 MNHEY and CDR2 SMNVEV come from the germline V gene (reference sequence). The CDR3 extends over 13 amino acids.

This chain links TRBV18 with TRBJ2-3; D possibly corresponds to TRBD1 (6 bases). This CDR3 has 15 amino acids. Germline-derived CDR1 and CDR2 are KGHSH and LQKENI. The ends were cut back, 3 bases at V and 1 base at J, with 11 bases in the middle. CDR3 sequence: CASSPRTEGTDTQYF. The CDR3 bases are TGTGCCAGCTCACCCAGGACAGAGGGCACAGATACGCAGTATTTT. Full variable domain (rest looked up from reference TRBV18 and TRBJ2-3): NAGVMQNPRHLVRRRGQEARLRCSPMKGHSHVYWYRQLPEEGLKFMVYLQKENIIDESGMPKERFSAEFPKEGPSILRIQQVVRGDSAAYFCASSPRTEGTDTQYFGPGTRLTVL.

The V gene is TRBV6-6, the J gene TRBJ1-5, with 9 positions matching TRBD1. The CDR3 covers 15 residues. Germline lookup yields CDR1 MNHNY and CDR2 SVGAGI (reference sequence). V was pared by 5 bases and J by 6 bases, with 8 bases of the junction left unmatched. In DNA form, the CDR3 reads TGTGCCAGCAGTCCACAGGGGGCGTTAGGTCAGCCCCAGCATTTT. Translation: CASSPQGALGQPQHF.

The CDR3 sequence: CASSLLGANTEAFF. The CDR3 DNA reads as TGTGCCAGCAGCTTATTGGGAGCGAACACTGAAGCTTTCTTT. This chain uses TRBV7-9 with TRBJ1-1, with D hard to call. CDR1 and CDR2 (germline): SEHNR, FQNEAQ (reference sequence). The V and J ends lost 2 bases and 1 base respectively, with 8 bases between them. The CDR3 spans 14 residues. Combining the CDR3 with reference TRBV7-9 and TRBJ1-1 gives the whole variable domain DTGVSQNPRHKITKRGQNVTFRCDPISEHNRLYWYRQTLGQGPEFLTYFQNEAQLEKSRLLSDRFSAERPKGSFSTLEIQRTEQGDSAMYLCASSLLGANTEAFFGQGTRLTVV.

This chain uses TRBV11-2 with TRBJ2-7, with unresolved D. The germline CDR1 and CDR2 sequences are SGHAT and FQNNGV. This CDR3 spans 11 amino acids. Trimming cost V 4 bases and J 2 bases, with 3 bases left between them. The CDR3 bases are TGTGCCAGCAGCTCCACCTACGAGCAGTACTTC. Protein: CASSSTYEQYF.

This rearrangement joins TRBV10-3 to TRBJ2-7; D possibly corresponds to TRBD1 (5 bases). The CDR3 totals 15 residues. V lost 1 base and J 1 base, leaving 11 bases between the germline ends. CDR1 is ENHRY, CDR2 SYGVKD, per germline. CDR3 DNA sequence: TGTGCCATCAGTGAGTTGGACAATGGGTCCTACGAGCAGTACTTC. It codes for CAISELDNGSYEQYF.

The chain is built from TRBV5-1 and TRBJ1-4; D is unresolved. Trimming pared 4 bases from V and 0 bases from J, leaving 7 bases between. Germline CDR1 is SGHRS and CDR2 is YFSETQ. The CDR3 has 14 amino acids. The CDR3: CASSPSATNEKLFF. CDR3 DNA: TGCGCCAGCAGCCCGTCCGCAACTAATGAAAAACTGTTTTTT. The whole variable domain, filled in from reference TRBV5-1 and TRBJ1-4, reads KAGVTQTPRYLIKTRGQQVTLSCSPISGHRSVSWYQQTPGQGLQFLFEYFSETQRNKGNFPGRFSGRQFSNSRSEMNVSTLELGDSALYLCASSPSATNEKLFFGSGTQLSVL.

The V and J genes are TRBV11-2 and TRBJ2-3; TRBD2 aligns across 12 bases. Trimming at V came to 0 bases and at J to 1 base, leaving 5 bases not matched to a gene. Germline V gene lookup returns CDR1 SGHAT and CDR2 FQNNGV. The CDR3 runs to 18 residues. The CDR3 sequence: CASSLDQGLAGRTDTQYF. The CDR3 DNA is TGTGCCAGCAGCTTAGATCAGGGACTAGCGGGCCGCACAGATACGCAGTATTTT.

This CDR3 is CASSYSAGGMNTEAFF. The CDR3 DNA is TGTGCCAGCAGTTACTCGGCAGGGGGAATGAACACTGAAGCTTTCTTT. This chain links TRBV6-5 with TRBJ1-1, with 7 positions matching TRBD1. The CDR3 consists of 16 residues. V lost 0 bases, J lost 0 bases, and 4 bases stayed unmatched. From germline, CDR1 is MNHEY and CDR2 SVGAGI.

The chain has TRBV6-9 and TRBJ2-7; D not resolved. The CDR3 consists of 13 residues. The ends were cut back, 7 bases at V and 3 bases at J, with 13 bases in the middle. Germline CDR1 is MNHGY and CDR2 is SVAAGI. CDR3: CASNPLADYEQYF. CDR3 DNA: TGTGCCAGCAATCCATTGGCGGACTACGAGCAGTACTTC.

This clone appeared a few times. The gene calls are TRBV7-9 and TRBJ1-2; 7 nucleotides align to TRBD1. The germline gives CDR1 SEHNR, CDR2 FQNEAQ (reference sequence). The V gene end was trimmed by 5 bases and the J gene end by 3 bases; junction bases not matched to a gene: 6. The CDR3 totals 14 residues. CDR3 in DNA: TGTGCCAGCAGCCGGGGACAGACGGACTATGGCTACACCTTC. It translates to CASSRGQTDYGYTF.

The chain recombines TRBV5-4 with TRBJ2-7; 8 bases match TRBD1. CDR3 length: 15 residues. V shed 1 base, J shed 7 bases, and the junction held 10 bases outside the gene matches. The germline gives CDR1 SGHNT, CDR2 YYREEE (reference sequence). The CDR3 reads CASSLKTGAYREQYF. Here the CDR3 DNA reads TGTGCCAGCAGCTTGAAGACAGGGGCCTACAGGGAGCAGTACTTC.

The V and J genes are TRBV6-1 and TRBJ2-7; no reliable D call. V was trimmed by 0 bases and J by 1 base, leaving 10 bases between them. The CDR3 loop spans 15 amino acids. The V gene's germline CDR1 is MNHNS and CDR2 SASEGT. CDR3 sequence: CASSEAAPRSYEQYF. In DNA, the CDR3 is TGTGCCAGCAGTGAAGCGGCTCCACGATCCTACGAGCAGTACTTC.

The V and J genes are TRBV28 and TRBJ2-2, with TRBD1 identical over 7 bases. In germline, CDR1 is MDHEN, CDR2 SYDVKM. This CDR3 is 16 amino acids long. V was pared by 3 bases and J by 2 bases, with 6 bases of the junction left unmatched. CDR3 bases: TGTGCCAGCAGTTTCCTCCCAGGGGGTAACACCGGGGAGCTGTTTTTT. Amino acid sequence: CASSFLPGGNTGELFF.

J is TRBJ1-2 and V is TRBV10-3; D perhaps matches TRBD1 (6 bases). This CDR3 region has 13 residues. CDR1 is ENHRY and CDR2 is SYGVKD in the germline V gene. V was cut by 7 bases and J by 0 bases, with 9 bases left in between. The CDR3 DNA reads as TGTGCCATCACCGGACAGACTAACTATGGCTACACCTTC. It yields the protein CAITGQTNYGYTF.

This rearrangement joins TRBV2 to TRBJ1-2, with 8 bases identical to TRBD1. From germline, CDR1 is SNHLY and CDR2 FYNNEI. The CDR3 extends over 15 amino acids. V shed 6 bases and J 8 bases; nucleotides not matched to a gene: 14. CDR3 residues: CASSLNPRTGRGYTF. The CDR3 DNA reads as TGTGCCAGCAGCCTGAACCCACGGACAGGGAGAGGCTACACCTTC.

This chain links TRBV2 with TRBJ1-2, with a weak D call TRBD1 (5 bases). This CDR3 has 15 amino acids. The germline gives CDR1 SNHLY, CDR2 FYNNEI. Trimming cost V 3 bases and J 1 base, with 12 bases left between them. CDR3 in amino acids: CASSDGQGFNYGYTF. The CDR3 nucleotides are TGTGCCAGCAGTGACGGGCAGGGTTTTAACTATGGCTACACCTTC.

The rearrangement uses TRBV11-2 and TRBJ1-4, with D possibly being TRBD1 (5 bases). V shed 5 bases and J shed 4 bases, with 14 bases lying between them. This CDR3 comprises 15 residues. CDR1 is SGHAT, CDR2 FQNNGV, per germline. CDR3 in amino acids: CASSAFDSHNEKLFF. In DNA form, the CDR3 reads TGTGCCAGCAGCGCCTTCGACAGCCATAATGAAAAACTGTTTTTT.